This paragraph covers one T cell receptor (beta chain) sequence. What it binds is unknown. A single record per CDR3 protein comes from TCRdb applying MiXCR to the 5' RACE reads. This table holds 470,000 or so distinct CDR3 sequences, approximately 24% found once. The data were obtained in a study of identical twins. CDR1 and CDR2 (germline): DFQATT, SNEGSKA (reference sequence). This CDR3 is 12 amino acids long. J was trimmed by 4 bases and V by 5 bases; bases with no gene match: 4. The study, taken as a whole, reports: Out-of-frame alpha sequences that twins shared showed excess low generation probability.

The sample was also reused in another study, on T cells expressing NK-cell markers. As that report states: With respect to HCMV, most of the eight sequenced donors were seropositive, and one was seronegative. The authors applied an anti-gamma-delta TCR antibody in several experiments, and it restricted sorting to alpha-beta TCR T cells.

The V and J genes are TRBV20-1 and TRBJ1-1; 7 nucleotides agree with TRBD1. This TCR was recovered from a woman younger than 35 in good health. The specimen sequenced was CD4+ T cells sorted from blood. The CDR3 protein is CSAYRGRTEAFF. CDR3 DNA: TGCAGTGCTTACAGGGGCCGCACTGAAGCTTTCTTT.